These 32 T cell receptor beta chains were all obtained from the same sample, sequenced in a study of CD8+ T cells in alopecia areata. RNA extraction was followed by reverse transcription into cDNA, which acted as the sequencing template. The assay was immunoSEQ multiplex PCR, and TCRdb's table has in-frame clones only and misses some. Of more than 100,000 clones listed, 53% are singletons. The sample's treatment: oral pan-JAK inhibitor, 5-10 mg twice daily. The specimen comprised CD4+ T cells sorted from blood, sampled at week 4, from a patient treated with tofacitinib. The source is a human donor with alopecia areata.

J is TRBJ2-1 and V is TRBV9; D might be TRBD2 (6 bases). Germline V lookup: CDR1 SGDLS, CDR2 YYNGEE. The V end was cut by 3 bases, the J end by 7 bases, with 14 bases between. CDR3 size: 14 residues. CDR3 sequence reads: CASSAEGKRNEQFF. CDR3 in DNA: TGTGCCAGCAGCGCGGAGGGGAAGAGGAATGAGCAGTTCTTC. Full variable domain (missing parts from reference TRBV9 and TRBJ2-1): DSGVTQTPKHLITATGQRVTLRCSPRSGDLSVYWYQQSLDQGLQFLIQYYNGEERAKGNILERFSAQQFPDLHSELNLSSLELGDSALYFCASSAEGKRNEQFFGPGTRLTVL.

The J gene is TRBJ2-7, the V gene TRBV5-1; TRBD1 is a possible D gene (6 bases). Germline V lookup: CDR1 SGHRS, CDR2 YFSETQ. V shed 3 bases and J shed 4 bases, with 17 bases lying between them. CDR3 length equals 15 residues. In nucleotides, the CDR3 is TGCGCCAGCAGCTCCGCACTGGACAGTGGGTACGAGCAGTACTTC. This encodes CASSSALDSGYEQYF.

Here the CDR3 DNA reads TGTGCCAGCAGCCAAGAATTTACCTACGAGCAGTACTTC. It translates to CASSQEFTYEQYF. The genes are TRBV4-2 and TRBJ2-7; D is uncertain. Germline lookup yields CDR1 LGHNA and CDR2 YNFKEQ. This CDR3 region has 13 residues. V was shortened by 0 bases and J by 2 bases, with 5 bases between the two germline ends.

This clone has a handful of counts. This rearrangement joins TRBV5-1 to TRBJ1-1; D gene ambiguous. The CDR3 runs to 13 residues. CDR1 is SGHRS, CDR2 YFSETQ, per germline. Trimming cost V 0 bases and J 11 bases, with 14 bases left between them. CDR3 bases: TGCGCCAGCAGCTTGGGGACGGGCAATAGGGCTTTCTTT. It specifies CASSLGTGNRAFF.

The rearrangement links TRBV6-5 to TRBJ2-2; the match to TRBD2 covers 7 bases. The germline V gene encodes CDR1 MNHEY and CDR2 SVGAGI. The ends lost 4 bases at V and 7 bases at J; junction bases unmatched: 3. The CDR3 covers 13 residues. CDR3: CASSSPSGGELFF. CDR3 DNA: TGTGCCAGCAGTTCCCCTAGCGGCGGGGAGCTGTTTTTT.

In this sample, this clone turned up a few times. The CDR3 nucleotides are TGTGCCAGCAGCGTAGAGCCGGGGACAACGGGGGAGCTGTTTTTT. Amino acids: CASSVEPGTTGELFF. The V call is TRBV9, the J call TRBJ2-2, with D possibly matching TRBD1 (6 bases). CDR3 size: 15 residues. Trimming took off 0 bases at V and 8 bases at J, with 14 bases between the two ends. In germline, CDR1 is SGDLS, CDR2 YYNGEE.

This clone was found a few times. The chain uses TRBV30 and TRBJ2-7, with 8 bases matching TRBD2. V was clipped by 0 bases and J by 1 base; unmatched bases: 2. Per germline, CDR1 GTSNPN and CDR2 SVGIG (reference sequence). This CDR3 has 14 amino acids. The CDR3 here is CAWSVSGGSYEQYF. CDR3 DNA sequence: TGTGCCTGGAGTGTCAGCGGGGGATCCTACGAGCAGTACTTC.

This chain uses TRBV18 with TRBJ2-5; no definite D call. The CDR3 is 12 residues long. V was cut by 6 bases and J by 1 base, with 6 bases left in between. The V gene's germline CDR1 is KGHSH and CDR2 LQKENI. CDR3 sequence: CASSGSQETQYF. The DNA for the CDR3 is TGTGCCAGCTCCGGCAGCCAAGAGACCCAGTACTTC. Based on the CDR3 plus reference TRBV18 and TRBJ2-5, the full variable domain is NAGVMQNPRHLVRRRGQEARLRCSPMKGHSHVYWYRQLPEEGLKFMVYLQKENIIDESGMPKERFSAEFPKEGPSILRIQQVVRGDSAAYFCASSGSQETQYFGPGTRLLVL.

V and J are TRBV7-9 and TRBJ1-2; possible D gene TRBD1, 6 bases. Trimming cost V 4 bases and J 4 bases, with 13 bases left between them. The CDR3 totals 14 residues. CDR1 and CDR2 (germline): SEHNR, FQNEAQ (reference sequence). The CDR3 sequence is CASSYPGVAYGYTF. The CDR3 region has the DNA TGTGCCAGCAGCTATCCAGGGGTGGCCTATGGCTACACCTTC.

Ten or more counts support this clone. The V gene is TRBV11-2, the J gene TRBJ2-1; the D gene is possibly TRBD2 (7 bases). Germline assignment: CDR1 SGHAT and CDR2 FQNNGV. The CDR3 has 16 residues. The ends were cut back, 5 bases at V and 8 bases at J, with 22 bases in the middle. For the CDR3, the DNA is TGTGCCAGCAGCCCGATTTTCGGTGGGGGGGCCCATGAGCAGTTCTTC. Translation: CASSPIFGGGAHEQFF.

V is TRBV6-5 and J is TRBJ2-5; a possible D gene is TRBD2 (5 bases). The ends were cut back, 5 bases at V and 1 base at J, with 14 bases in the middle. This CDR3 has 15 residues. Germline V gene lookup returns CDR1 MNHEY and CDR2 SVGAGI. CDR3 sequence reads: CASSPRGRGQETQYF. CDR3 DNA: TGTGCCAGCAGTCCACGAGGACGGGGCCAAGAGACCCAGTACTTC.

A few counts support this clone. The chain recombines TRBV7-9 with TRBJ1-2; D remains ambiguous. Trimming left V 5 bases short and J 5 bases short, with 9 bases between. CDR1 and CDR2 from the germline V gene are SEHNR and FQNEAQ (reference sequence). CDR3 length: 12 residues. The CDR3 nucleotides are TGTGCCAGCAGCCAAGACAATTATGGCTACACCTTC. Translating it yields CASSQDNYGYTF.

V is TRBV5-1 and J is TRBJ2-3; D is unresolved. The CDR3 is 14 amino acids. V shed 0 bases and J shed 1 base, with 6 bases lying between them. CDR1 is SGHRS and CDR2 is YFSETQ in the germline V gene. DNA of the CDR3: TGCGCCAGCAGCTTGGCCTTGGGCACAGATACGCAGTATTTT. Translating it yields CASSLALGTDTQYF. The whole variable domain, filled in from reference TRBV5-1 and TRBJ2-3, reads KAGVTQTPRYLIKTRGQQVTLSCSPISGHRSVSWYQQTPGQGLQFLFEYFSETQRNKGNFPGRFSGRQFSNSRSEMNVSTLELGDSALYLCASSLALGTDTQYFGPGTRLTVL.

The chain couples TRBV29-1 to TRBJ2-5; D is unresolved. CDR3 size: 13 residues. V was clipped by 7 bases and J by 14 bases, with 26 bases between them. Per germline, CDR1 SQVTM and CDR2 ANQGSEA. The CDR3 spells CSAQPLSNRMGYF. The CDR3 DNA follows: TGCAGCGCCCAACCTCTGAGTAATAGGATGGGTTACTTC.

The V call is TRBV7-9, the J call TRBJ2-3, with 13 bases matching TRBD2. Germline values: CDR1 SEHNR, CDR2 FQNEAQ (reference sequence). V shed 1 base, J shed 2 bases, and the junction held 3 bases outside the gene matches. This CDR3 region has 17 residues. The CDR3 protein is CASSLDGLAGVTDTQYF. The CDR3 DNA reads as TGTGCCAGCAGCTTAGATGGACTAGCGGGGGTCACAGATACGCAGTATTTT.

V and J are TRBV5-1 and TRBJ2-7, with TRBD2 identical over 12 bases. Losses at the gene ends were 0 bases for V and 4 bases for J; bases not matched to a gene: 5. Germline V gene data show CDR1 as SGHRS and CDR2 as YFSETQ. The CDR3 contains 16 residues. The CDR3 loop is CASSLGLAGAGYEQYF. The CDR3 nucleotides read TGCGCCAGCAGCTTGGGACTAGCGGGAGCCGGGTACGAGCAGTACTTC.

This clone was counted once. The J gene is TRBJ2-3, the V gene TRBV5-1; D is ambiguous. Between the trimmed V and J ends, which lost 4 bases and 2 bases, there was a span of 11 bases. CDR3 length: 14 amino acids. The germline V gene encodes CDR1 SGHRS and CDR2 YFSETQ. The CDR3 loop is CASSLETITDTQYF. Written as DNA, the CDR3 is TGCGCCAGCAGCCTCGAGACCATCACAGATACGCAGTATTTT.

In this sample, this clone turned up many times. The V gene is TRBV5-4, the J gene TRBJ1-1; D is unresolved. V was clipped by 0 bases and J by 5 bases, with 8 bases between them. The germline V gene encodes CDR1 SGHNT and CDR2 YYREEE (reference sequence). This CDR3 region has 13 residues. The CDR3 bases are TGTGCCAGCAGCTTGGGTACAGCAACTGAAGCTTTCTTT. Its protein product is CASSLGTATEAFF.

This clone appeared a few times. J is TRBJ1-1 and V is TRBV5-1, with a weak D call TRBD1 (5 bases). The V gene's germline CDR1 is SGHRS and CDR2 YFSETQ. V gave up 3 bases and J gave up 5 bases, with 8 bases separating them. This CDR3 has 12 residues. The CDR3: CASSWDGTEAFF. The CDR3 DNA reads TGCGCCAGCAGCTGGGACGGGACTGAAGCTTTCTTT.

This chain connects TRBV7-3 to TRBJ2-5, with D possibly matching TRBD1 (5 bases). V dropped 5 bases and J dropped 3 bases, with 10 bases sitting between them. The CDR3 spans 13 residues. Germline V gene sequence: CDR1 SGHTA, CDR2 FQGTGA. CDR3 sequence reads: CASSVGPEETQYF. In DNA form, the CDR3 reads TGTGCCAGCAGCGTGGGGCCGGAAGAGACCCAGTACTTC.

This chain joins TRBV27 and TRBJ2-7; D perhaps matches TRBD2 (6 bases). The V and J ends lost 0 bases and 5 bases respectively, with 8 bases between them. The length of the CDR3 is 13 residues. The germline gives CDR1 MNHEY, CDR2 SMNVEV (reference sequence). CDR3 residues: CASSLSGGDEQYF. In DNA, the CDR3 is TGTGCCAGCAGTTTATCCGGGGGAGACGAGCAGTACTTC.

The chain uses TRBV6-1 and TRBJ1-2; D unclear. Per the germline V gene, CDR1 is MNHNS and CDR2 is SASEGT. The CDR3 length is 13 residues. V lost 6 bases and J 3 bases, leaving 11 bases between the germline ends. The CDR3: CASSRTGDYGYTF. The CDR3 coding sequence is TGTGCCAGCAGCCGCACGGGTGACTATGGCTACACCTTC.

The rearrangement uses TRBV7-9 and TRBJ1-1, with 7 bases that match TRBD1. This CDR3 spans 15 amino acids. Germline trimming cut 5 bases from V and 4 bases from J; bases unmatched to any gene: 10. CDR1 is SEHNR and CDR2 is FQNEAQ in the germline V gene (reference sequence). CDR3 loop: CASSRQGSTSTEAFF. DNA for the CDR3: TGTGCCAGCAGCCGACAGGGATCAACAAGCACTGAAGCTTTCTTT. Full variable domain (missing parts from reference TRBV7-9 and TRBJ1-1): DTGVSQNPRHKITKRGQNVTFRCDPISEHNRLYWYRQTLGQGPEFLTYFQNEAQLEKSRLLSDRFSAERPKGSFSTLEIQRTEQGDSAMYLCASSRQGSTSTEAFFGQGTRLTVV.

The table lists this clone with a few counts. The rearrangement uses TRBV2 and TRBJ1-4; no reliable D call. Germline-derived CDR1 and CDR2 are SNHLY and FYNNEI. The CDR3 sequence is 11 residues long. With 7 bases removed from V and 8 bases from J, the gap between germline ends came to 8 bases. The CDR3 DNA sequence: TGTGCCAGCATGGGGTTCGAAAAACTGTTTTTT. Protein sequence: CASMGFEKLFF.

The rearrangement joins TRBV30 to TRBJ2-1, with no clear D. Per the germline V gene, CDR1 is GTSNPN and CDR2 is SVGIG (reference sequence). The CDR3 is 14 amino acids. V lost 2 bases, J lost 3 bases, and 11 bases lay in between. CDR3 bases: TGTGCCTGGAGTAGGAAAGCAGGCTACAATGAGCAGTTCTTC. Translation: CAWSRKAGYNEQFF.

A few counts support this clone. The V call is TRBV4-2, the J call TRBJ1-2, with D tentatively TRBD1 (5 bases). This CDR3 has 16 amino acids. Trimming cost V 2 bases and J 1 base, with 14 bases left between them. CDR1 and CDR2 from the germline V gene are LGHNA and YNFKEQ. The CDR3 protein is CASSQHPREDNYGYTF. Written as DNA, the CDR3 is TGTGCCAGCAGCCAACACCCCAGGGAGGATAACTATGGCTACACCTTC.

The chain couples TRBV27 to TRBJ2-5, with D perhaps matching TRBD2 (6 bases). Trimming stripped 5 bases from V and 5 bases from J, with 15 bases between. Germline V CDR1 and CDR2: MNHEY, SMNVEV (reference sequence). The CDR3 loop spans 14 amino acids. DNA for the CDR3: TGTGCCAGCAGTCCCGAAATACGGGGGGAGACCCAGTACTTC. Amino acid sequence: CASSPEIRGETQYF.

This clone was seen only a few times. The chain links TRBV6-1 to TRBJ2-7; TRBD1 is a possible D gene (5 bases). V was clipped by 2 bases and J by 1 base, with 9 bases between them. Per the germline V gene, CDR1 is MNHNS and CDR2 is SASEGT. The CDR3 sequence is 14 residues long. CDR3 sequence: CASSEQGLSYEQYF. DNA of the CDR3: TGTGCCAGCAGTGAACAGGGTCTTTCCTACGAGCAGTACTTC.

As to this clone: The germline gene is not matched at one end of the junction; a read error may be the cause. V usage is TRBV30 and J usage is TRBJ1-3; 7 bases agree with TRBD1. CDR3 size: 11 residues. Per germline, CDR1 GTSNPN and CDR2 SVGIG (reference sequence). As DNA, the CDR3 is TGTGCCTGGAGTGTACTGGGGACAGTGGATTTT. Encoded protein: CAWSVLGTVDF.

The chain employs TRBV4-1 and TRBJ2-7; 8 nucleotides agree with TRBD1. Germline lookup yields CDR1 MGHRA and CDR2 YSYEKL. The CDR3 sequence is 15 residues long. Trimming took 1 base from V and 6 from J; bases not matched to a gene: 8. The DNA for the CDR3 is TGCGCCAGCAGCCAAGGGGGGACAGGCGGGACCGAGCAGTACTTC. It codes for CASSQGGTGGTEQYF.

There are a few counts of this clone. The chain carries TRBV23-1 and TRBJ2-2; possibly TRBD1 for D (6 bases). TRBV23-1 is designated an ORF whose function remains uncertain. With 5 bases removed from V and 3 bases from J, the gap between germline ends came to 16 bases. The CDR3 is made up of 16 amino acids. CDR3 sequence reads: CASSSTGRRDTGELFF. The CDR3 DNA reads TGCGCCAGCAGTTCGACAGGACGTAGGGACACCGGGGAGCTGTTTTTT.

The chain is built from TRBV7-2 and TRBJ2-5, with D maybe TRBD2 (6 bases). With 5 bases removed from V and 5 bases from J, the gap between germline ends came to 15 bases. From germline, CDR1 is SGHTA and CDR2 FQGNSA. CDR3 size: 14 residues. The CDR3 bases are TGTGCCAGCAGCCACCGGACTAATGGGGAGACCCAGTACTTC. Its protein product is CASSHRTNGETQYF.